A single sample is the source of the 3 T cell receptor beta chains below, sequenced in a study of blood T cell repertoires in COVID-19. Libraries were prepared by immunoSEQ multiplex PCR; TCRdb keeps only in-frame clonotypes and omits some of them. The repertoire holds about 180,000 clones, with approximately 83% as singletons. Sample: peripheral blood. These receptor sequences come from a human donor with active or convalescent COVID-19. The donor label of this sample is uncertain.

The chain combines TRBV30 with TRBJ1-5; TRBD1 might be the D (6 bases). The CDR3 runs 14 residues. Trimming removed 2 bases from V and 6 bases from J, with 14 bases in between. CDR1 GTSNPN and CDR2 SVGIG come from the germline V gene (reference sequence). CDR3: CAWSHIHRAQPQHF. In DNA, the CDR3 is TGTGCCTGGAGTCATATTCACAGGGCTCAGCCCCAGCATTTT.

The J gene is TRBJ2-7, the V gene TRBV30; TRBD1 matches at 11 bases. Germline V gives CDR1 GTSNPN, CDR2 SVGIG (reference sequence). This CDR3 contains 14 residues. The junction had 7 bases not matched to a gene; V was cut back by 3 bases and J by 6 bases. This CDR3 is CAWSGDRGFGEQYF. As DNA, the CDR3 is TGTGCCTGGAGCGGGGACAGGGGGTTTGGCGAGCAGTACTTC.

The V gene is TRBV4-2, the J gene TRBJ2-7; 8 bases are shared with TRBD2. CDR3 length: 15 amino acids. Germline V gene lookup returns CDR1 LGHNA and CDR2 YNFKEQ. Trimming took 4 bases from V and 4 from J; bases not matched to a gene: 9. CDR3 bases: TGTGCCAGCAGCCCCCATAGCGGGACCCAGTACGAGCAGTACTTC. Translation gives CASSPHSGTQYEQYF.